This T cell receptor beta chain came from a study of response to subunit inactivated influenza vaccine. Study findings and constraints: It was the authors' suggestion that each seasonal influenza vaccination recruits few new T cells.

With regard to this clonotype: Its antigen remains unidentified.

V was cut by 0 bases and J by 0 bases, with 6 bases left in between. CDR3 length equals 14 residues. The germline V gene encodes CDR1 MDHEN and CDR2 SYDVKM. One entry per CDR3 protein, called by TCRdb with MiXCR from the RT-PCR reads. The sample records 600,000 to 850,000 distinct CDR3 sequences, 12% to 15% being singletons. This clonotype originated in a man aged 50 or older who received an inactivated influenza vaccine. This chain connects TRBV28 to TRBJ2-7, with D perhaps matching TRBD1 (6 bases). The starting material was PBMCs from blood, obtained roughly 2 weeks before vaccination. The CDR3 sequence: CASSLWDSSYEQYF. In nucleotides, the CDR3 is TGTGCCAGCAGTTTATGGGACAGCTCCTACGAGCAGTACTTC.